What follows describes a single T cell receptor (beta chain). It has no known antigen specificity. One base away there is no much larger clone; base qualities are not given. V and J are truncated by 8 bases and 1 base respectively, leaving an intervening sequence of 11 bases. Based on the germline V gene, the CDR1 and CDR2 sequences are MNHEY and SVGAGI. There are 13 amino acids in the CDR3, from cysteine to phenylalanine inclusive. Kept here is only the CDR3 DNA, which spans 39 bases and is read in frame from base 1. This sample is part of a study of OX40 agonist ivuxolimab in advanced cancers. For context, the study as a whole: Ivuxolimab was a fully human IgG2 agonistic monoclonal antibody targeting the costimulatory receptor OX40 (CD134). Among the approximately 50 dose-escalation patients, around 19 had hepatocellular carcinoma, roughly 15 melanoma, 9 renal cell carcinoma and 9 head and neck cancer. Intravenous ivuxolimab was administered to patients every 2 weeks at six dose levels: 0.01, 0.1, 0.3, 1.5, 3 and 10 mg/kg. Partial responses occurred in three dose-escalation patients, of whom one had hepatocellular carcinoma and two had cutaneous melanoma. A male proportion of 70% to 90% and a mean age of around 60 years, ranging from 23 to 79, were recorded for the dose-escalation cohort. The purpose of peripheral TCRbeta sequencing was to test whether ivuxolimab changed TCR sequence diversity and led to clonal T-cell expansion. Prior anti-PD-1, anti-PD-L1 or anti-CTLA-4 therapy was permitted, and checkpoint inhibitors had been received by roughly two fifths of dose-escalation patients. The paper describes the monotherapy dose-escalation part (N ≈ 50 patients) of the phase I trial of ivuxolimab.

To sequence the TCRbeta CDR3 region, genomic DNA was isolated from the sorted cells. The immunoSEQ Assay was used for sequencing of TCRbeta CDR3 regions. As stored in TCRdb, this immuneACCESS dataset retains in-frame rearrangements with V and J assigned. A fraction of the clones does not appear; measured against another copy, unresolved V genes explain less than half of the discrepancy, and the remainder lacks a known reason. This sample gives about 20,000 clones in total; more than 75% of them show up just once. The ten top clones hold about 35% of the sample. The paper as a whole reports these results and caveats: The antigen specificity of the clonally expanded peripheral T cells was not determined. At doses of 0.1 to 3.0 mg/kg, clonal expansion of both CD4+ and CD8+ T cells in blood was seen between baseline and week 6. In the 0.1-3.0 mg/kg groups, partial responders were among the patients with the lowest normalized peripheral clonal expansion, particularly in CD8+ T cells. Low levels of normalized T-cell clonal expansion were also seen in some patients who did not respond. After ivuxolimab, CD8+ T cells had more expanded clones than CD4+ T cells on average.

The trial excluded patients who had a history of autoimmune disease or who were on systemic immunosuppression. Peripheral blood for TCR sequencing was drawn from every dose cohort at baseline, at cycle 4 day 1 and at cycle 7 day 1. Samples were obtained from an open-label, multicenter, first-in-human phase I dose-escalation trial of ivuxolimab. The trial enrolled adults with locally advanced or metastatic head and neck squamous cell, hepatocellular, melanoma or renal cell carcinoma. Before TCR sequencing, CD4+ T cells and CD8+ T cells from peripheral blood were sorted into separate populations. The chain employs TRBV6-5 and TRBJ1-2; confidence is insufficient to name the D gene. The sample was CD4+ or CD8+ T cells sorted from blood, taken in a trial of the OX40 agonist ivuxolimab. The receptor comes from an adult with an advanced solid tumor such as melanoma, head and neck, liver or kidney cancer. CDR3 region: CASLYPDNYGYTF. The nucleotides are TGTGCCAGCTTGTACCCAGATAACTATGGCTACACCTTC.